What follows are 18 T cell receptor beta chains derived from one specimen sequenced in a study of blood T cell repertoires in COVID-19. TCRdb's copy holds only in-frame clones and misses some; the assay was immunoSEQ multiplex PCR. The table records some 97,000 clones, around 88% of them present only once. Source material: peripheral blood. The receptors derive from a human donor in a cohort sampled during active COVID-19.

The chain recombines TRBV10-1 with TRBJ2-3; D gene ambiguous. Trimming pared 4 bases from V and 3 bases from J, leaving 8 bases between. CDR1 WNHNN and CDR2 SYGVQD come from the germline V gene (reference sequence). The CDR3 is 13 amino acids. The CDR3 sequence is CASSGLLTDTQYF. The CDR3 bases are TGCGCCAGCAGTGGACTTTTAACAGATACGCAGTATTTT.

The J gene is TRBJ2-3, the V gene TRBV3-1 (or the pseudogene TRBV3-2), with D maybe TRBD2 (6 bases). The V gene lost 0 bases and the J gene lost 0 bases, with 16 bases spanning the gap. CDR1 is LGHDT and CDR2 is YNNKEL in the germline V gene (reference sequence). The CDR3 is 18 amino acids. Written as DNA, the CDR3 is TGTGCCAGCAGCCAAGATGGTTGGAGGGAGGCAAGCACAGATACGCAGTATTTT. Its protein is CASSQDGWREASTDTQYF.

This rearrangement joins TRBV20-1 to TRBJ2-1; D unclear. The CDR3 is 17 residues long. Trimming shortened V by 3 bases and J by 6 bases, and 24 bases separated the two germline ends. From germline, CDR1 is DFQATT and CDR2 SNEGSKA (reference sequence). CDR3 sequence reads: CSASIVRRRFNVNEQFF. The CDR3, as DNA: TGCAGTGCTAGTATCGTTAGGCGGAGATTTAACGTCAATGAGCAGTTCTTC.

In this sample, this clone turned up a few times. The rearrangement uses TRBV5-1 and TRBJ1-6; TRBD1 matches 11 bases. Germline V gives CDR1 SGHRS, CDR2 YFSETQ. This CDR3 has 16 amino acids. Trimming took 4 bases from V and 13 from J; bases not matched to a gene: 13. CDR3 amino acids: CASSPGQGAIQGPLHF. CDR3 coding DNA: TGCGCCAGCAGCCCCGGACAGGGGGCGATTCAAGGGCCCCTCCACTTT. The entire variable domain, with the rest obtained from reference TRBV5-1 and TRBJ1-6, is as follows: KAGVTQTPRYLIKTRGQQVTLSCSPISGHRSVSWYQQTPGQGLQFLFEYFSETQRNKGNFPGRFSGRQFSNSRSEMNVSTLELGDSALYLCASSPGQGAIQGPLHFGNGTRLTVT.

For the CDR3, the DNA is TGTGCCACCAGCAGCCTTGTAGCGGGAGACGGCTCCTACGAGCAGTACTTC. It translates to CATSSLVAGDGSYEQYF. V and J are TRBV15 and TRBJ2-7, with 9 nucleotides matching TRBD2. The J segment lost 0 bases and the V segment lost 3 bases, leaving 9 bases of the junction unmatched. The CDR3 totals 17 residues. Germline CDR1 reads LNHNV; CDR2 reads YYDKDF (reference sequence).

J is TRBJ1-2 and V is TRBV5-1; D not resolved. CDR1 and CDR2 from the germline V gene are SGHRS and YFSETQ. The CDR3 is made up of 13 amino acids. Trimming left V 4 bases short and J 3 bases short, with 10 bases between. Here the CDR3 reads CASSPQSYYGYTF. The CDR3 DNA follows: TGCGCCAGCAGCCCCCAGTCATACTATGGCTACACCTTC. The full variable domain, rest sourced from reference TRBV5-1 and TRBJ1-2, is KAGVTQTPRYLIKTRGQQVTLSCSPISGHRSVSWYQQTPGQGLQFLFEYFSETQRNKGNFPGRFSGRQFSNSRSEMNVSTLELGDSALYLCASSPQSYYGYTFGSGTRLTVV.

A single count supports this clone. This chain connects TRBV18 to TRBJ2-3; TRBD2 matches 11 bases. The CDR3 has 17 amino acids. Unmatched junction bases numbered 5, after V lost 2 bases and J lost 1 base. Germline V gene data show CDR1 as KGHSH and CDR2 as LQKENI. CDR3 sequence reads: CASSPKTSGEGTDTQYF. The CDR3 nucleotides are TGTGCCAGCTCACCAAAGACTAGCGGGGAGGGCACAGATACGCAGTATTTT.

The V call is TRBV28, the J call TRBJ1-4; D possibly corresponds to TRBD1 (6 bases). The CDR3 is 15 residues long. Trimming shortened V by 4 bases and J by 5 bases, and 14 bases separated the two germline ends. The germline CDR1 and CDR2 sequences are MDHEN and SYDVKM. CDR3 region: CASSSTGTKNEKLFF. The CDR3 coding sequence is TGTGCCAGCAGTTCAACCGGGACAAAGAATGAAAAACTGTTTTTT.

The genes are TRBV6-5 and TRBJ2-7; 10 bases line up with TRBD1. Germline loops: CDR1 MNHEY, CDR2 SVGAGI. The V segment lost 6 bases and the J segment 5 bases; nucleotides outside the gene matches: 10. This CDR3 has 15 amino acids. Written as DNA, the CDR3 is TGTGCCAGCAGCTTTTGGAGGGGACAGGGGCACGAGCAGTACTTC. Residues: CASSFWRGQGHEQYF.

The chain couples TRBV5-8 to TRBJ2-7, with a possible D match to TRBD1 (5 bases). The CDR3 runs 11 residues. Trimming shortened V by 0 bases and J by 13 bases, and 11 bases separated the two germline ends. CDR1 SGHTS and CDR2 YDEGEE come from the germline V gene. The CDR3 loop reads CASSLEVQGYF. The CDR3 DNA reads as TGTGCCAGCAGCTTGGAAGTGCAGGGCTACTTC.

This CDR3 reads CASSRDSVQETQYF. CDR3 DNA sequence: TGTGCCAGCTCCAGGGACAGCGTCCAAGAGACCCAGTACTTC. V and J are TRBV11-2 and TRBJ2-5; TRBD1 agrees at 7 bases. CDR1 and CDR2 from the germline V gene are SGHAT and FQNNGV. V dropped 8 bases and J dropped 1; count of bases not matched to a gene: 7. The CDR3 is made up of 14 amino acids.

The rearrangement links TRBV11-2 to TRBJ2-7, with TRBD1 identical over 9 bases. This CDR3 region has 16 residues. Germline V gene data show CDR1 as SGHAT and CDR2 as FQNNGV. Losses at the gene ends were 5 bases for V and 5 bases for J; bases not matched to a gene: 13. The CDR3 sequence: CASSLRPGDRANEQYF. The CDR3 DNA follows: TGTGCCAGCAGCCTTCGCCCGGGGGACAGGGCGAACGAGCAGTACTTC. The full variable domain, its missing parts supplied by reference TRBV11-2 and TRBJ2-7, is EAGVAQSPRYKIIEKRQSVAFWCNPISGHATLYWYQQILGQGPKLLIQFQNNGVVDDSQLPKDRFSAERLKGVDSTLKIQPAKLEDSAVYLCASSLRPGDRANEQYFGPGTRLTVT.

The gene calls are TRBV6-4 and TRBJ2-3; no clear D gene. This CDR3 is built from 14 residues. Germline CDR1 and CDR2: MRHNA and SNTAGT. V lost 3 bases, J lost 4 bases, and 11 bases lay in between. The CDR3 protein is CASSERTSPDTQYF. The DNA of the CDR3 is TGTGCCAGCAGTGAGCGTACGAGCCCAGATACGCAGTATTTT.

In its sample, this clone was seen a few times. The chain carries TRBV12-3 or TRBV12-4 and TRBJ1-1; D remains ambiguous. The CDR3 extends over 13 amino acids. The V end was cut by 5 bases, the J end by 3 bases, with 10 bases between. The CDR3 region is CASSGTGYTEAFF. DNA of the CDR3: TGTGCCAGCAGTGGCACGGGGTACACTGAAGCTTTCTTT.

The chain links TRBV7-2 to TRBJ2-7; 9 nucleotides line up with TRBD2. The length of the CDR3 is 15 residues. V was pared by 5 bases and J by 2 bases, with 7 bases of the junction left unmatched. Germline CDR1 reads SGHTA; CDR2 reads FQGNSA. In DNA form, the CDR3 reads TGTGCCAGCAGCCTTAGCGGGAGAATGACCTACGAGCAGTACTTC. This encodes CASSLSGRMTYEQYF.

The chain links TRBV27 to TRBJ2-3; TRBD1 is a possible D gene (5 bases). Germline V gene sequence: CDR1 MNHEY, CDR2 SMNVEV (reference sequence). V dropped 4 bases and J dropped 9 bases, with 8 bases sitting between them. The length of the CDR3 is 11 residues. This chain's CDR3 is CASSSQATQYF. In DNA form, the CDR3 reads TGTGCCAGCAGTTCACAGGCGACGCAGTATTTT.

The chain couples TRBV10-3 to TRBJ2-3; TRBD2 agrees at 8 bases. V trimming: 10 bases; J trimming: 0 bases; junction bases outside the gene matches: 3. Germline CDR1 ENHRY, CDR2 SYGVKD. This CDR3 region has 13 residues. The CDR3 bases are TGTGCCAATAGCGGGGTTAGCACAGATACGCAGTATTTT. Translated, it gives CANSGVSTDTQYF.

The chain has TRBV14 and TRBJ2-1; unclear D gene. The CDR3 covers 20 residues. Germline V gives CDR1 SGHDN, CDR2 FVKESK. V was pared by 1 base and J by 4 bases, with 26 bases between. The CDR3 coding sequence is TGTGCCAGCAGCCAAGCACCGCCACCCCTGCAGCGAGGTTCATACAATGAGCAGTTCTTC. Translating gives CASSQAPPPLQRGSYNEQFF.